This TCR beta chain was sequenced in a study of OX40 agonist ivuxolimab in advanced cancers. With respect to this clone: Its matching antigen is unknown. Other DNA sequences in the sample encode the same CDR3.

Trimming shortened V by 4 bases and J by 0 bases, and 5 bases separated the two germline ends. CDR1 is SGHRS and CDR2 is YFSETQ in the germline V gene. The CDR3 has 13 residues. The data were produced by immunoSEQ multiplex PCR, yet TCRdb's version contains in-frame clones alone and is incomplete. The repertoire has 60,000 to 70,000 clones, about nine tenths of them found once; the top ten carry around 2.9%. Study-wide results and limits: More expanded clones were found, on average, in CD8+ than in CD4+ T cells.

The sequenced sample was CD4+ or CD8+ T cells sorted from blood, obtained in a trial of the OX40 agonist ivuxolimab. The J gene is TRBJ1-5, the V gene TRBV5-1; no reliable D call. The TCR comes from an adult with an advanced solid tumor such as melanoma, head and neck, liver or kidney cancer. The CDR3 sequence: CASSLDSNQPQHF. The DNA for the CDR3 is TGCGCCAGCAGCCTCGATAGCAATCAGCCCCAGCATTTT.